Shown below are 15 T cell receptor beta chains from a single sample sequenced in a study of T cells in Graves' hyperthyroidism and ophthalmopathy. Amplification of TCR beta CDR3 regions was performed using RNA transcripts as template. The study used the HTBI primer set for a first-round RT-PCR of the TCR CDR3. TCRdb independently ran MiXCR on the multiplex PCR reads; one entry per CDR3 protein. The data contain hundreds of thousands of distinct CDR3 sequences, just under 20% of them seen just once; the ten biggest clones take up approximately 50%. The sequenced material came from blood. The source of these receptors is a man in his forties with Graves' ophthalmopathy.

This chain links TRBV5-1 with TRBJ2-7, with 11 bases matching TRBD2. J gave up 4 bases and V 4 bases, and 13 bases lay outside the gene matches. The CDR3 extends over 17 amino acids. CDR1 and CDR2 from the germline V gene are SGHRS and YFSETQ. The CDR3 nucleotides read TGCGCCAGCAGCCGGAGTGGGGTTAGCGGGGGGGCTTACGAGCAGTACTTC. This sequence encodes CASSRSGVSGGAYEQYF. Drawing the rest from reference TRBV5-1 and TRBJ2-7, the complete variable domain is KAGVTQTPRYLIKTRGQQVTLSCSPISGHRSVSWYQQTPGQGLQFLFEYFSETQRNKGNFPGRFSGRQFSNSRSEMNVSTLELGDSALYLCASSRSGVSGGAYEQYFGPGTRLTVT.

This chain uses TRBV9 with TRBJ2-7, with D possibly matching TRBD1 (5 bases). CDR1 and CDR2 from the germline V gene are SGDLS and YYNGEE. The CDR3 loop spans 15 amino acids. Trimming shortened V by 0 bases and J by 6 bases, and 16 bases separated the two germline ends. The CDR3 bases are TGTGCCAGCAGCGTAGGTGGGGCTAGTGTGGGCGAGCAGTACTTC. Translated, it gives CASSVGGASVGEQYF.

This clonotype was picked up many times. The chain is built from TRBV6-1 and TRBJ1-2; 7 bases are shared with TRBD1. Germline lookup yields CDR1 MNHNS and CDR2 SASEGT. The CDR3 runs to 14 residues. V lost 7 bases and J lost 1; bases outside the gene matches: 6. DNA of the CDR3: TGTGCCAGCAAAATCCAGGGGGGTAACTATGGCTACACCTTC. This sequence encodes CASKIQGGNYGYTF.

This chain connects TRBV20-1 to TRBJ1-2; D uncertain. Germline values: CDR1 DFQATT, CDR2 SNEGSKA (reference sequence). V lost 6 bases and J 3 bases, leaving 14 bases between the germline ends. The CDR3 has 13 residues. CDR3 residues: CSASGPSYYGYTF. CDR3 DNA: TGCAGTGCCTCTGGACCGAGCTACTATGGCTACACCTTC.

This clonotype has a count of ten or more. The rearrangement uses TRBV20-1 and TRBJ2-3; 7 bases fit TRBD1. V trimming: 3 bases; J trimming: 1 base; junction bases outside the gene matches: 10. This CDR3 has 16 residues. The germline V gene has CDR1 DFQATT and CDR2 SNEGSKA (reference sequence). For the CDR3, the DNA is TGCAGTGCTAGTCCCAGGACAGGCCCACGCACAGATACGCAGTATTTT. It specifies CSASPRTGPRTDTQYF.

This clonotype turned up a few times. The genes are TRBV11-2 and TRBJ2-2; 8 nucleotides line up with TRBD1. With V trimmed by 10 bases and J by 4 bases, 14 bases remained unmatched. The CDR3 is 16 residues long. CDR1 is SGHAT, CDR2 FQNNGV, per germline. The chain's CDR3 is CATSDPGTGPTGELFF. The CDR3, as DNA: TGTGCCACCAGTGATCCCGGGACAGGACCCACCGGGGAGCTGTTTTTT.

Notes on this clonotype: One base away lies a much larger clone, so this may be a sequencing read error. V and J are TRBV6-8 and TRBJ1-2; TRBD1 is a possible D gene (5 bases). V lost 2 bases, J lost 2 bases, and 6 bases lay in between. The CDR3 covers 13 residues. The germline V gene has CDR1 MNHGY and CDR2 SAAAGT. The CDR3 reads CASSYAGNYGYTF. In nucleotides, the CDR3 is TGTGCCAGCAGTTACGCAGGGAACTATGGCTACACCTTC.

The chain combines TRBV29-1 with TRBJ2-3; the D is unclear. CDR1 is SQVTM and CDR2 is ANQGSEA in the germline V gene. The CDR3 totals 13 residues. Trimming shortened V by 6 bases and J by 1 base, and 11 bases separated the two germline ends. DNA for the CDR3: TGCAGCGTCCGCTATCGGGGCACAGATACGCAGTATTTT. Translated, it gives CSVRYRGTDTQYF.

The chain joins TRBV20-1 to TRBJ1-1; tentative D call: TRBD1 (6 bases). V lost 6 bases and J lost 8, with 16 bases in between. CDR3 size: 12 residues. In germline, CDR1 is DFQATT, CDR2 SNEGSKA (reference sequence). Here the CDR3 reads CSATFGGQEAFF. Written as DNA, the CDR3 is TGCAGTGCGACCTTCGGGGGGCAGGAAGCTTTCTTT.

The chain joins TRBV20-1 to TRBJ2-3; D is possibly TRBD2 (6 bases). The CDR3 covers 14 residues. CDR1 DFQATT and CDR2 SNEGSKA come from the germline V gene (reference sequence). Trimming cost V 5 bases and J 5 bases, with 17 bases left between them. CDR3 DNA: TGCAGTGCTGAGCCGGGACTCCGAGGAGATACGCAGTATTTT. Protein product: CSAEPGLRGDTQYF.

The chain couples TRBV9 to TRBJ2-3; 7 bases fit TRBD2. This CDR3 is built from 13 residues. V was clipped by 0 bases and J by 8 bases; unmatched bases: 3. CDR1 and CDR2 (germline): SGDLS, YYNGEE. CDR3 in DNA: TGTGCCAGCAGCGTAGAAGGCGGGGGTACGCAGTATTTT. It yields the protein CASSVEGGGTQYF.

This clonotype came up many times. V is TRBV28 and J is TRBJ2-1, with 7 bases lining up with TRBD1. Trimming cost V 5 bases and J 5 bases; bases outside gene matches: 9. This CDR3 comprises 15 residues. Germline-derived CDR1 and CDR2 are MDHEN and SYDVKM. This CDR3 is CASSTPGQSNNEQFF. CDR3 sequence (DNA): TGTGCCAGCAGTACCCCGGGACAGTCCAACAATGAGCAGTTCTTC.

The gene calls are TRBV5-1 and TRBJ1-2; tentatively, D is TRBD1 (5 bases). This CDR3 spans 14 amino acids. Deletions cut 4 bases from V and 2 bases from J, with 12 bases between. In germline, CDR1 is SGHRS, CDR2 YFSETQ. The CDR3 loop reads CASSTIQGNYGYTF. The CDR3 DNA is TGCGCCAGCAGCACAATTCAGGGAAACTATGGCTACACCTTC.

The CDR3 region has the DNA TGTGCCAGCAGCGCTACGCTTAATAACTATGGCTACACCTTC. It encodes CASSATLNNYGYTF. This chain uses TRBV7-8 with TRBJ1-2; D is uncertain. The CDR3 sequence is 14 residues long. The germline V gene has CDR1 SGHVS and CDR2 FQNEAQ. The V end lost 5 bases, the J end lost 1 base, and 11 bases lay between the germline ends.

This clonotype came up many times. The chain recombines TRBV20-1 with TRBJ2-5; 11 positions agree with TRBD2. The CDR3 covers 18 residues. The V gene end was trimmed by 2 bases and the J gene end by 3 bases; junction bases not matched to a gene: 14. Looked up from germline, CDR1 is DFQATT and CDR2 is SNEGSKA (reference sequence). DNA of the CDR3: TGCAGTGCTAGATCCTACCCGACTAGCGGGATAGGGAAAGAGACCCAGTACTTC. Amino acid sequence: CSARSYPTSGIGKETQYF.